This is a list of T cell receptor beta chains from one sample in a study of blood T cell repertoires in COVID-19. TCRdb keeps only in-frame clones here, not all; method: immunoSEQ multiplex PCR. The sample holds more than 15,000 clones; roughly four fifths are singletons and the top ten take 21%. Specimen: peripheral blood. The receptors derive from an elderly man with active COVID-19. The CDR3 runs from the conserved cysteine through the conserved F or W.

V gene,CDR3 protein
TRBV27,CASSAPGRAGGTGELFF
TRBV6-5,CASSFGQGRSYGYTF
TRBV19,CASSRKSTSGASNEQFF
TRBV2,CASKETQGYGYTF
TRBV6-5,CASLGRGRGDEQFF
TRBV19,CASTPGGLGGELFF
TRBV5-4,CASSLEDSSYNEQFF
TRBV30,CAWSVGREDGYTF
TRBV6-4,CASSERSWRQAGELFF
TRBV6-1,CASSESQGGGQPQHF
TRBV7-2,CASSPFQVETQYF
TRBV3-1/TRBV3-2,CASSRNRGGNTIYF
TRBV4-3,CASSQDLGVRYGYTF
TRBV10-2,CASTAGPDQGHEQFF
TRBV5-1,CASSFYRSADTQYF
TRBV19,CASSPLNRGGNTGELFF
TRBV19,CASRKTSGSSYEQYF
TRBV5-1,CASSLVERGEQFF
TRBV2,CASTPTLRSPLHF
TRBV29-1,CSVATGTANTGELFF
TRBV27,CASSLQTGLEQYF
TRBV28,CASSLNRVNSPLHF
TRBV12-5,CASGLEGGVTEAFF
TRBV25-1,CASSESSGRIHNEQFF
TRBV7-2,CASSRYLGTDTQYF
TRBV28,CASKSGTGLFF
TRBV10-3,CAIKLGTGKQETQYF
TRBV5-1,CASSLGQLQETQYF
TRBV6-5,CASSYRDRGYEQYF
TRBV7-2,CASSLDTQPQHF
TRBV5-4,CASRPGVDNSPLHF
TRBV7-2,CATALQGGSGNTIYF
TRBV5-4,CASSFPGVEETQYF
TRBV19,CASSLQGTYGYTF
TRBV12-3/TRBV12-4,CASRGQYTDTQYF
TRBV5-1,CASSLEAVSGLTNEQFF
TRBV28,CASSRGTGRTETQYF
TRBV28,CASSLGGRTNNEQFF
TRBV9,CASSADLRGKGSPLHF
TRBV5-5,CASSLAPGPTAEAFF
TRBV4-1,CASSSRDRGRNNEQFF
TRBV12-5,CASGLGRQTQYF
TRBV5-1,CASSLYGSAVITGELFF
TRBV29-1,CSVGTGDGELFF
TRBV6-1,CASSEREGGPKLYF
TRBV28,CASGDRQETQYF
TRBV24-1,CATSDPGQGSDTQYF
TRBV18,CASSPVPAGQETQYF
TRBV27,CASSSTDRPNTEAFF
TRBV6-5,CASIWTGGQETQYF
TRBV5-8,CASSLAQNTGELFF
TRBV7-6,CASSHRDIDYNEQFF
TRBV28,CASSFTSLGQGRGYTF